This T cell receptor beta chain was documented in a study of blood T cell repertoires in COVID-19. This clone came up a few times. Measured with immunoSEQ multiplex PCR; TCRdb has only the in-frame clones, and not every one. Seen here are some 300,000 clones, about 87% observed once, and the top ten hold roughly 6%. Specimen: peripheral blood. This receptor was obtained from a woman aged 45-59 years with COVID-19, enrolled during active disease.

CDR3 region: CSVTSPGQGAEAFF. DNA for the CDR3: TGCAGCGTTACTTCTCCGGGACAGGGGGCTGAAGCTTTCTTT. V and J are TRBV29-1 and TRBJ1-1; TRBD1 agrees at 11 bases. V lost 5 bases and J lost 6; bases outside the gene matches: 8. CDR1 is SQVTM and CDR2 is ANQGSEA in the germline V gene. This CDR3 comprises 14 residues.